This TCR beta chain comes out of a study of OX40 agonist ivuxolimab in advanced cancers. General study findings and limits: CD8+ T cells were the subset that, on average, had more expanded clones than CD4+.

A note on this clone: Its antigen is unidentified.

This table comes from immunoSEQ multiplex PCR, and its TCRdb copy is limited to in-frame clones, with some not included. The sample includes roughly 42,000 clones, more than 75% of them seen just once. Trimming stripped 4 bases from V and 2 bases from J, with 12 bases between. This CDR3 contains 15 residues. Germline V CDR1 and CDR2: MGHRA, YSYEKL. This receptor was taken from an adult with an advanced solid tumor such as melanoma, head and neck, liver or kidney cancer. The V call is TRBV4-1, the J call TRBJ1-5, with D possibly TRBD1 on 6 matching bases. This specimen was CD4+ or CD8+ T cells sorted from blood, taken in a trial of the OX40 agonist ivuxolimab. CDR3 in amino acids: CASSPRGEGNQPQHF. CDR3 bases: TGCGCCAGCAGCCCCAGGGGAGAGGGCAATCAGCCCCAGCATTTT.